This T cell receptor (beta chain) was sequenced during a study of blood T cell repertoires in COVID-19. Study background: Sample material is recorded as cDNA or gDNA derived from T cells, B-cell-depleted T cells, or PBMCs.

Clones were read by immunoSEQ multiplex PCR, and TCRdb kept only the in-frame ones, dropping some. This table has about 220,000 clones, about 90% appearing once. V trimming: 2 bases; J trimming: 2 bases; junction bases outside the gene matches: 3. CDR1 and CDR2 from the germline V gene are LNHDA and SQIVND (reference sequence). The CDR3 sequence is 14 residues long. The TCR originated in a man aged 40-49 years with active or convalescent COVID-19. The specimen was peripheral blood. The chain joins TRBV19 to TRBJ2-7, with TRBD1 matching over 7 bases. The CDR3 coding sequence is TGTGCCAGTAGTATAACCGACAGGGCCTACGAGCAGTACTTC. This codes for CASSITDRAYEQYF.